This TCR beta chain derives from a study of T-cell reconstitution after alpha-beta-depleted transplantation in children. Unique molecular identifiers tagged the TCRbeta library. TCRdb re-called the PCR reads with MiXCR, one entry per CDR3 protein. The table has roughly 610,000 distinct CDR3 sequences, roughly 10% seen once; the top ten hold roughly 4%. The trim removed 4 bases at V and 4 bases at J, leaving 8 bases unmatched. This CDR3 has 14 residues. Germline V CDR1 and CDR2: GTSNPN, SVGIG (reference sequence). The J gene is TRBJ1-2, the V gene TRBV30; TRBD1 matches at 8 bases. The source was PBMCs from the stem cell graft donor, collected from the stem cell graft. This sequence was found in a human donor who donated a stem cell graft to a child with acute myeloid leukemia. This CDR3 is CAWIGRGRGYGYTF. CDR3 sequence (DNA): TGTGCCTGGATCGGCAGGGGGCGCGGCTATGGCTACACCTTC.